Following are 27 T cell receptor beta chains from one sample sequenced in a study of immune evolution from preneoplasia to lung adenocarcinoma. Some clones are missing from TCRdb's copy, which holds only in-frame ones; the method was immunoSEQ multiplex PCR. Of about 21,000 clones in the sample, roughly 76% were seen once. Sequencing was performed on FFPE invasive lung adenocarcinoma tissue. These receptors all come from a person between 60 and 69 years old with lung adenocarcinoma.

V gene TRBV27 combines with J gene TRBJ1-3; D unresolved. Germline V gives CDR1 MNHEY, CDR2 SMNVEV (reference sequence). The CDR3 has 14 amino acids. Trimming pared 5 bases from V and 4 bases from J, leaving 12 bases between. The CDR3: CASSPTPSGNTIYF. The CDR3, as DNA: TGTGCCAGCAGTCCGACGCCGTCGGGAAACACCATATATTTT.

V gene TRBV19 combines with J gene TRBJ2-7, with D perhaps given as TRBD1 or TRBD2 (5 bases each). Looked up from germline, CDR1 is LNHDA and CDR2 is SQIVND (reference sequence). Trimming removed 3 bases from V and 2 bases from J, with 11 bases in between. CDR3 length equals 14 residues. The CDR3 is CASSIGEGPYEQYF. The CDR3 bases are TGTGCCAGTAGTATTGGAGAGGGACCCTACGAGCAGTACTTC.

This clone was counted only a few times. The rearrangement uses TRBV28 and TRBJ2-3; 8 positions agree with TRBD2. This CDR3 region has 16 residues. The germline CDR1 and CDR2 sequences are MDHEN and SYDVKM. Losses at the gene ends were 5 bases for V and 2 bases for J; bases not matched to a gene: 9. Here the CDR3 reads CASSQAGRGYTDTQYF. CDR3 bases: TGTGCCAGCAGTCAAGCCGGGAGGGGGTACACAGATACGCAGTATTTT.

The table lists this clone with a few counts. The chain uses TRBV9 and TRBJ2-3; TRBD2 matches 7 bases. Germline assignment: CDR1 SGDLS and CDR2 YYNGEE. Trimming removed 0 bases from V and 2 bases from J; junction bases left unmatched: 6. The length of the CDR3 is 16 residues. CDR3 nucleotides: TGTGCCAGCAGCGTAGCGGAGGGAGGGATCACAGATACGCAGTATTTT. It yields the protein CASSVAEGGITDTQYF.

The chain employs TRBV6-5 and TRBJ2-1, with TRBD2 matching 7 bases. Germline CDR1 and CDR2: MNHEY and SVGAGI. The CDR3 runs 14 residues. The J segment lost 5 bases and the V segment lost 4 bases, leaving 5 bases of the junction unmatched. As DNA, the CDR3 is TGTGCCAGCAGTTTCAGGACTAGACACAATGAGCAGTTCTTC. Protein product: CASSFRTRHNEQFF.

The chain employs TRBV5-1 and TRBJ1-4; a possible D gene is TRBD1 (5 bases). V lost 4 bases and J 6 bases, leaving 19 bases between the germline ends. Germline loops: CDR1 SGHRS, CDR2 YFSETQ. The CDR3 covers 16 residues. The chain's CDR3 is CASSRGVGADDEKLFF. The CDR3 DNA reads as TGCGCCAGCAGCCGGGGGGTCGGGGCAGACGATGAAAAACTGTTTTTT.

This clone appeared a single time. V usage is TRBV5-1 and J usage is TRBJ2-5; either TRBD1 or TRBD2 may supply D (5 bases each). The germline V gene encodes CDR1 SGHRS and CDR2 YFSETQ. CDR3 size: 16 residues. V shed 0 bases and J shed 0 bases, with 12 bases lying between them. The CDR3 spells CASSLGVGVYQETQYF. In DNA form, the CDR3 reads TGCGCCAGCAGCTTGGGGGTGGGGGTGTACCAAGAGACCCAGTACTTC.

This clone was picked up a small number of times. V gene TRBV5-1 combines with J gene TRBJ2-6; D is ambiguous. The CDR3 is 13 amino acids. The V gene lost 4 bases and the J gene lost 12 bases, with 14 bases spanning the gap. CDR1 SGHRS and CDR2 YFSETQ come from the germline V gene. CDR3 region: CASSIDSRTVLTF. The CDR3 coding sequence is TGCGCCAGCAGCATTGATTCCCGGACCGTCCTGACTTTC.

This chain connects TRBV25-1 to TRBJ2-7; TRBD1 is a possible D gene (6 bases). Germline assignment: CDR1 MGHDK and CDR2 SYGVNS. The CDR3 spans 12 residues. The CDR3 coding sequence is TGTCGGCCCCAAACAGGGATCCACGAGCAGTACTTC. Protein product: CRPQTGIHEQYF.

The chain uses TRBV5-6 and TRBJ2-1, with D tentatively TRBD2 (5 bases). The CDR3 spans 13 residues. Trimming removed 5 bases at V and 10 bases at J, with 16 bases between. Germline values: CDR1 SGHDT, CDR2 YYEEEE. CDR3 amino acids: CASSSLRGSEQFF. The DNA for the CDR3 is TGTGCCAGCAGTTCGTTAAGAGGGAGCGAGCAGTTCTTC.

The chain has TRBV19 and TRBJ1-1; D not certain. The CDR3 totals 16 residues. Trimming left V 6 bases short and J 1 base short, with 18 bases between. The germline CDR1 and CDR2 sequences are LNHDA and SQIVND (reference sequence). In nucleotides, the CDR3 is TGTGCCAGTAGCCCTACAAAAGGGAAAGGGAACACTGAAGCTTTCTTT. It is translated as CASSPTKGKGNTEAFF.

The chain has TRBV5-5 and TRBJ2-3, with D possibly TRBD1 on 5 matching bases. Per the germline V gene, CDR1 is SGHKS and CDR2 is YYEKEE (reference sequence). V lost 0 bases, J lost 4 bases, and 9 bases lay in between. The CDR3 runs 14 residues. This CDR3 is CASSLDQGSDTQYF. The CDR3 coding sequence is TGTGCCAGCAGCTTGGACCAGGGTTCAGATACGCAGTATTTT. The complete variable domain, with remaining parts taken from reference TRBV5-5 and TRBJ2-3, reads DAGVTQSPTHLIKTRGQQVTLRCSPISGHKSVSWYQQVLGQGPQFIFQYYEKEERGRGNFPDRFSARQFPNYSSELNVNALLLGDSALYLCASSLDQGSDTQYFGPGTRLTVL.

This clone was recorded a few times. The chain has TRBV5-1 and TRBJ2-1; D gene ambiguous. V was cut by 1 base and J by 3 bases, with 8 bases left in between. The CDR3 loop spans 14 amino acids. Germline assignment: CDR1 SGHRS and CDR2 YFSETQ. CDR3 amino acids: CASSLQELYNEQFF. CDR3 coding DNA: TGCGCCAGCAGCTTGCAGGAGCTCTACAATGAGCAGTTCTTC.

This clone was detected only a few times. This sequence joins TRBV7-8 and TRBJ1-1; perhaps TRBD1 as D (5 bases). The CDR3 loop spans 16 amino acids. Trimming pared 5 bases from V and 2 bases from J, leaving 18 bases between. Germline values: CDR1 SGHVS, CDR2 FQNEAQ. CDR3 protein: CASSIRVVGRNTEAFF. Written as DNA, the CDR3 is TGTGCCAGCAGCATCAGGGTCGTGGGGAGAAACACTGAAGCTTTCTTT.

This clone occurred a few times. The chain carries TRBV15 and TRBJ2-5; no clear D. CDR1 and CDR2 from the germline V gene are LNHNV and YYDKDF (reference sequence). V lost 1 base and J 1 base, leaving 10 bases between the germline ends. The length of the CDR3 is 15 residues. The CDR3 nucleotides are TGTGCCACCAGCAGAGGCCAGCAGACCCAAGAGACCCAGTACTTC. The encoded protein is CATSRGQQTQETQYF. The full variable domain, rest sourced from reference TRBV15 and TRBJ2-5, is DAMVIQNPRYQVTQFGKPVTLSCSQTLNHNVMYWYQQKSSQAPKLLFHYYDKDFNNEADTPDNFQSRRPNTSFCFLDIRSPGLGDTAMYLCATSRGQQTQETQYFGPGTRLLVL.

The chain links TRBV10-3 to TRBJ2-5; D unclear. Germline values: CDR1 ENHRY, CDR2 SYGVKD. CDR3 length equals 13 residues. With 4 bases removed from V and 2 bases from J, the gap between germline ends came to 8 bases. Written as DNA, the CDR3 is TGTGCCATCAGTGTCGGGTTTCAAGAGACCCAGTACTTC. It is translated as CAISVGFQETQYF.

V is TRBV7-9 and J is TRBJ2-3; D may be TRBD2 (5 bases). Trimming pared 2 bases from V and 4 bases from J, leaving 10 bases between. The CDR3 extends over 14 amino acids. Germline V lookup: CDR1 SEHNR, CDR2 FQNEAQ (reference sequence). The CDR3 reads CASSLTPLADTQYF. Here the CDR3 DNA reads TGTGCCAGCAGCTTAACCCCACTAGCAGATACGCAGTATTTT. The full variable domain, rest sourced from reference TRBV7-9 and TRBJ2-3, is DTGVSQNPRHKITKRGQNVTFRCDPISEHNRLYWYRQTLGQGPEFLTYFQNEAQLEKSRLLSDRFSAERPKGSFSTLEIQRTEQGDSAMYLCASSLTPLADTQYFGPGTRLTVL.

As concerns this clone: At one end the junction does not follow the germline gene, possibly because of a read error. The genes are TRBV5-6 and TRBJ2-3; 11 bases line up with TRBD1. The germline CDR1 and CDR2 sequences are SGHDT and YYEEEE. CDR3 length equals 16 residues. Written as DNA, the CDR3 is TGTGCCAGCAACTTGGCGGACAGGGGGCATACAGATACGCAGTATTTT. This encodes CASNLADRGHTDTQYF.

J is TRBJ1-2 and V is TRBV7-2; perhaps TRBD1 as D (6 bases). Germline values: CDR1 SGHTA, CDR2 FQGNSA. The V gene lost 1 base and the J gene lost 1 base, with 10 bases spanning the gap. This CDR3 contains 15 residues. In nucleotides, the CDR3 is TGTGCCAGCAGCTTAGGAAGACAGGTTAACTATGGCTACACCTTC. Translated, it gives CASSLGRQVNYGYTF.

This clone was counted between two and nine times. The chain has TRBV5-1 and TRBJ2-2; 13 nucleotides align to TRBD2. The V gene end was trimmed by 0 bases and the J gene end by 6 bases; junction bases not matched to a gene: 26. This CDR3 is 24 amino acids long. CDR1 is SGHRS and CDR2 is YFSETQ in the germline V gene. CDR3: CASSLESSRFRDTPGLAGPGELFF. As DNA, the CDR3 is TGCGCCAGCAGCTTGGAATCTTCGAGGTTTAGGGACACTCCGGGACTAGCGGGACCCGGGGAGCTGTTTTTT.

The CDR3 DNA reads as TGTGCCAGCAGCTTAGGGGGGGGGACGGACTTCTATGGCTACACCTTC. Amino acids: CASSLGGGTDFYGYTF. The rearrangement links TRBV11-2 to TRBJ1-2; perhaps TRBD1 as D (5 bases). Germline V lookup: CDR1 SGHAT, CDR2 FQNNGV. V lost 1 base and J lost 4, with 16 bases in between. The CDR3 runs to 16 residues. Drawing the rest from reference TRBV11-2 and TRBJ1-2, the complete variable domain is EAGVAQSPRYKIIEKRQSVAFWCNPISGHATLYWYQQILGQGPKLLIQFQNNGVVDDSQLPKDRFSAERLKGVDSTLKIQPAKLEDSAVYLCASSLGGGTDFYGYTFGSGTRLTVV.

The rearrangement uses TRBV6-1 and TRBJ1-2; 7 nucleotides match TRBD1. The J segment lost 4 bases and the V segment lost 7 bases, leaving 9 bases of the junction unmatched. This CDR3 has 14 residues. Germline V lookup: CDR1 MNHNS, CDR2 SASEGT. In nucleotides, the CDR3 is TGTGCCAGCATTAACAGGGGAAACCCCTATGGCTACACCTTC. It codes for CASINRGNPYGYTF.

This clone was counted a single time. The rearrangement joins TRBV11-2 to TRBJ2-5; TRBD2 matches 8 bases. The length of the CDR3 is 13 residues. V was pared by 10 bases and J by 2 bases, with 6 bases of the junction left unmatched. Germline CDR1 and CDR2: SGHAT and FQNNGV. CDR3 DNA sequence: TGTGCCACGGGACTAGGCCTTCAAGAGACCCAGTACTTC. Its protein product is CATGLGLQETQYF.

The DNA for the CDR3 is TGTGCCAGCTCACCAAATCTCCATGTCCCTGAAGCTTTCTTT. It yields the protein CASSPNLHVPEAFF. The genes are TRBV18 and TRBJ1-1; D unclear. Germline V gene data show CDR1 as KGHSH and CDR2 as LQKENI. The CDR3 has 14 amino acids. V was pared by 2 bases and J by 6 bases, with 13 bases between.

This clone was seen a handful of times. The chain is built from TRBV11-2 and TRBJ2-6, with 13 bases fitting TRBD2. The CDR3 loop spans 17 amino acids. CDR1 SGHAT and CDR2 FQNNGV come from the germline V gene. The junction had 5 bases not matched to a gene; V was cut back by 7 bases and J by 2 bases. CDR3 residues: CASTRTSGSPGANVLTF. CDR3 nucleotides: TGTGCCAGCACCCGGACTAGCGGGAGCCCTGGGGCCAACGTCCTGACTTTC. Using reference TRBV11-2 and TRBJ2-6 for the parts outside the CDR3, the full variable domain is EAGVAQSPRYKIIEKRQSVAFWCNPISGHATLYWYQQILGQGPKLLIQFQNNGVVDDSQLPKDRFSAERLKGVDSTLKIQPAKLEDSAVYLCASTRTSGSPGANVLTFGAGSRLTVL.

The chain uses TRBV10-1 and TRBJ2-4; a weak D match, TRBD2 (5 bases). The CDR3 has 13 amino acids. CDR1 is WNHNN, CDR2 SYGVQD, per germline (reference sequence). V was trimmed by 3 bases and J by 8 bases, leaving 11 bases between them. In DNA form, the CDR3 reads TGCGCCAGCAGTGAAGGTTCGGGATACATTCAGTACTTC. This gives the protein CASSEGSGYIQYF.

The chain carries TRBV2 and TRBJ1-1; D gene uncertain. Germline CDR1 reads SNHLY; CDR2 reads FYNNEI. The CDR3 length is 14 residues. The V end lost 3 bases, the J end lost 5 bases, and 13 bases lay between the germline ends. The CDR3 reads CASSEFQGETEAFF. The DNA for the CDR3 is TGTGCCAGCAGTGAGTTTCAAGGAGAAACTGAAGCTTTCTTT.